This passage covers 26 T cell receptor beta chains from one sample sequenced in a study of blood T cell repertoires in COVID-19. Only in-frame clones appear in the TCRdb table, and some are missing; sequencing was by immunoSEQ multiplex PCR. The table records hundreds of thousands of clones, roughly 89% of them present only once. Specimen: peripheral blood. Source of these receptors: a woman aged 25 to 39 with COVID-19, enrolled during active disease.

The rearrangement links TRBV18 to TRBJ1-2; TRBD1 agrees at 7 bases. The CDR3 loop spans 15 amino acids. Germline V gene data show CDR1 as KGHSH and CDR2 as LQKENI. The ends lost 4 bases at V and 4 bases at J; junction bases unmatched: 9. The CDR3 loop is CASSQRDSRAYGYTF. The CDR3 coding sequence is TGTGCCAGCTCACAGAGGGACAGCCGAGCCTATGGCTACACCTTC.

CDR3 nucleotides: TGTGCCAGCAGTAGGACTAGTTTAGGAACAGATACGCAGTATTTT. Amino acid sequence: CASSRTSLGTDTQYF. The V call is TRBV7-9, the J call TRBJ2-3; 7 bases fit TRBD2. Germline V gene data show CDR1 as SEHNR and CDR2 as FQNEAQ (reference sequence). CDR3 length: 15 amino acids. The ends lost 6 bases at V and 3 bases at J; junction bases unmatched: 9.

The gene calls are TRBV10-1 and TRBJ2-7; TRBD2 matches 7 bases. Germline CDR1 is WNHNN and CDR2 is SYGVQD (reference sequence). The CDR3 spans 12 residues. After removal of 3 bases from V and 7 bases from J, the junction contained 3 bases not matched to a gene. In nucleotides, the CDR3 is TGCGCCAGCAGTGACTGGGGAGGGGAGCAGTACTTC. Translating gives CASSDWGGEQYF.

J is TRBJ2-3 and V is TRBV4-1, with 14 bases identical to TRBD2. Germline V gene sequence: CDR1 MGHRA, CDR2 YSYEKL. Losses at the gene ends were 1 base for V and 5 bases for J; bases not matched to a gene: 5. The CDR3 totals 17 residues. CDR3 DNA: TGCGCCAGCAGCCAAGTTAGGACTAGCGGGGGGAAAGATACGCAGTATTTT. It specifies CASSQVRTSGGKDTQYF.

V usage is TRBV14 and J usage is TRBJ1-5; the D is unclear. CDR1 and CDR2 from the germline V gene are SGHDN and FVKESK. The ends were cut back, 1 base at V and 3 bases at J, with 10 bases in the middle. The CDR3 has 15 residues. This CDR3 reads CASSQVGRPNQPQHF. The CDR3 region has the DNA TGTGCCAGCAGCCAAGTAGGCAGGCCCAATCAGCCCCAGCATTTT.

This clone has only a few counts. The chain links TRBV5-6 to TRBJ2-1; TRBD2 matches 8 bases. From germline, CDR1 is SGHDT and CDR2 YYEEEE. The CDR3 runs to 15 residues. J lost 0 bases, V lost 4 bases, and 3 bases had no gene match. The CDR3 DNA reads as TGTGCCAGCAGCCGGGGACTAGACTCCTACAATGAGCAGTTCTTC. Its protein product is CASSRGLDSYNEQFF. The variable domain in full, with the rest retrieved from reference TRBV5-6 and TRBJ2-1, is DAGVTQSPTHLIKTRGQQVTLRCSPKSGHDTVSWYQQALGQGPQFIFQYYEEEERQRGNFPDRFSGHQFPNYSSELNVNALLLGDSALYLCASSRGLDSYNEQFFGPGTRLTVL.

The V gene is TRBV4-2, the J gene TRBJ2-3, with TRBD2 matching 10 bases. V was pared by 1 base and J by 7 bases, with 11 bases of the junction left unmatched. Germline CDR1 is LGHNA and CDR2 is YNFKEQ. This CDR3 has 17 amino acids. The CDR3 DNA reads as TGTGCCAGCAGCCAAGGTCTAGCGGGGGAGTCTGGGAATACGCAGTATTTT. As protein: CASSQGLAGESGNTQYF.

The V gene is TRBV6-5, the J gene TRBJ1-6, with a possible D match to TRBD1 (5 bases). In germline, CDR1 is MNHEY, CDR2 SVGAGI. V lost 6 bases and J lost 6, with 12 bases in between. The CDR3 covers 14 residues. The CDR3 reads CASSPGTVNSPLHF. The CDR3 nucleotides read TGTGCCAGCAGCCCCGGGACTGTTAATTCACCCCTCCACTTT.

The chain uses TRBV5-1 and TRBJ1-1, with D maybe TRBD1 (6 bases). The germline CDR1 and CDR2 sequences are SGHRS and YFSETQ. There are 13 residues in the CDR3. Trimming shortened V by 1 base and J by 7 bases, and 11 bases separated the two germline ends. Written as DNA, the CDR3 is TGCGCCAGCAGCTTGCGGGGGGCTGGTGAAGCTTTCTTT. Protein: CASSLRGAGEAFF.

CDR3: CASTRDRAENTEAFF. The CDR3 DNA follows: TGTGCCAGCACCCGGGACAGGGCGGAGAACACTGAAGCTTTCTTT. This rearrangement joins TRBV21-1 to TRBJ1-1; the table's D gene call, TRBD1, was not cross checked with the DNA. TRBV21-1 is shown as a pseudogene. The CDR3 has 15 residues.

V is TRBV6-5 and J is TRBJ2-3; TRBD2 agrees at 8 bases. With V trimmed by 11 bases and J by 4 bases, 11 bases remained unmatched. The CDR3 has 14 amino acids. Germline V lookup: CDR1 MNHEY, CDR2 SVGAGI. For the CDR3, the DNA is TGTGCCTGCATGAGCGGGGGAATCGCAGATACGCAGTATTTT. Amino acid sequence: CACMSGGIADTQYF.

V is TRBV18 and J is TRBJ2-1, with 9 bases fitting TRBD2. Trimming cost V 4 bases and J 5 bases; bases outside gene matches: 6. Germline CDR1 reads KGHSH; CDR2 reads LQKENI. The length of the CDR3 is 15 residues. CDR3 in DNA: TGTGCCAGCTCACTTCATAGCGGGGGACACAATGAGCAGTTCTTC. This gives the protein CASSLHSGGHNEQFF.

J is TRBJ1-4 and V is TRBV11-2; D remains ambiguous. CDR1 and CDR2 from the germline V gene are SGHAT and FQNNGV. The CDR3 is made up of 13 amino acids. Trimming left V 3 bases short and J 3 bases short, with 5 bases between. DNA for the CDR3: TGTGCCAGCAGCTTCTCTTCTAATGAAAAACTGTTTTTT. Protein: CASSFSSNEKLFF. Together with reference TRBV11-2 and TRBJ1-4, the CDR3 gives the full variable domain: EAGVAQSPRYKIIEKRQSVAFWCNPISGHATLYWYQQILGQGPKLLIQFQNNGVVDDSQLPKDRFSAERLKGVDSTLKIQPAKLEDSAVYLCASSFSSNEKLFFGSGTQLSVL.

Concerning this clone: Relative to the germline gene, one junction end is altered; a read error may explain this. The chain has TRBV6-6 and TRBJ1-2; D gene unclear. Germline CDR1 MNHNY, CDR2 SVGAGI (reference sequence). CDR3 length: 13 amino acids. CDR3 DNA: TGTGCCAGCAGTTACTCGAAGCGGGCCCTGCCTCTCTTC. Protein sequence: CASSYSKRALPLF.

This chain links TRBV12-5 with TRBJ1-4; 8 bases map to TRBD1. The CDR3 has 15 amino acids. Germline-derived CDR1 and CDR2 are LGHNT and FRNRAP. V was pared by 0 bases and J by 7 bases, with 4 bases of the junction left unmatched. The CDR3 coding sequence is TGTGCTAGTGGTTTGGTACTCGGGACAGGTGAAAAACTGTTTTTT. Translation: CASGLVLGTGEKLFF.

The table lists this clone with a count of one. Different DNA sequences within this sample yield the same CDR3. This chain joins TRBV2 and TRBJ1-2, with D possibly being TRBD1 (5 bases). V was shortened by 3 bases and J by 0 bases, with 8 bases between the two germline ends. The germline V gene encodes CDR1 SNHLY and CDR2 FYNNEI. The CDR3 runs to 14 residues. The CDR3 DNA follows: TGTGCCAGCAGTGACCGGGGGGCTAACTATGGCTACACCTTC. This sequence encodes CASSDRGANYGYTF.

The CDR3 loop is CASSESISDQETQYF. In nucleotides, the CDR3 is TGCGCCAGCAGTGAGTCGATCTCGGACCAAGAGACCCAGTACTTC. This chain joins TRBV10-1 and TRBJ2-5; no definite D call. Trimming removed 0 bases at V and 0 bases at J, with 8 bases between. Germline-derived CDR1 and CDR2 are WNHNN and SYGVQD (reference sequence). The CDR3 is 15 residues long.

The chain recombines TRBV7-8 with TRBJ1-6; D perhaps matches TRBD1 (6 bases). CDR3 size: 17 residues. Trimming stripped 1 base from V and 12 bases from J, with 22 bases between. CDR1 is SGHVS, CDR2 FQNEAQ, per germline. CDR3 bases: TGTGCCAGCAGCTTAGTAAGGCCGACCAGGGGATTCGGACCCCTCCACTTT. Translating it yields CASSLVRPTRGFGPLHF.

This clone was detected only once. This rearrangement joins TRBV6-5 to TRBJ1-1; D remains unclear. Germline V gene data show CDR1 as MNHEY and CDR2 as SVGAGI. Trimming removed 1 base at V and 0 bases at J, with 12 bases between. This CDR3 has 16 amino acids. The CDR3 bases are TGTGCCAGCAGTTACTTGAGGGTGGCGGTGAACACTGAAGCTTTCTTT. It specifies CASSYLRVAVNTEAFF.

This clone was seen more than once but under ten times. The V gene is TRBV2, the J gene TRBJ1-1; perhaps TRBD1 as D (6 bases). The CDR3 is 16 amino acids. The V end was cut by 6 bases, the J end by 0 bases, with 17 bases between. From germline, CDR1 is SNHLY and CDR2 FYNNEI. The CDR3 loop reads CASRPRGGQMNTEAFF. The CDR3 DNA follows: TGTGCCAGCAGACCGCGGGGGGGGCAGATGAACACTGAAGCTTTCTTT. The variable domain in full, with the rest retrieved from reference TRBV2 and TRBJ1-1, is EPEVTQTPSHQVTQMGQEVILRCVPISNHLYFYWYRQILGQKVEFLVSFYNNEISEKSEIFDDQFSVERPDGSNFTLKIRSTKLEDSAMYFCASRPRGGQMNTEAFFGQGTRLTVV.

The rearrangement uses TRBV25-1 and TRBJ1-6; perhaps TRBD1 as D (6 bases). The germline gives CDR1 MGHDK, CDR2 SYGVNS. Between the trimmed V and J ends, which lost 6 bases and 7 bases, there was a span of 13 bases. The CDR3 has 14 residues. In DNA, the CDR3 is TGTGCCAGCAGGGGGGAGACAGGAAATTCACCCCTCCACTTT. Translated, it gives CASRGETGNSPLHF.

CDR3 nucleotides: TGTGCCAGCAGCCGGGGCACAGGGGGGCGCCAGCAGTACTTC. Its translation: CASSRGTGGRQQYF. This chain joins TRBV27 and TRBJ2-7, with 8 nucleotides matching TRBD1. The germline V gene encodes CDR1 MNHEY and CDR2 SMNVEV (reference sequence). The V segment lost 6 bases and the J segment 8 bases; nucleotides outside the gene matches: 12. The CDR3 totals 14 residues.

The chain is built from TRBV5-1 and TRBJ1-1; 8 bases align to TRBD1. With V trimmed by 4 bases and J by 0 bases, 2 bases remained unmatched. In germline, CDR1 is SGHRS, CDR2 YFSETQ. The CDR3 consists of 14 residues. Here the CDR3 DNA reads TGCGCCAGCAGCGGACAGGGAATGAACACTGAAGCTTTCTTT. It encodes CASSGQGMNTEAFF. The full variable domain, its missing parts supplied by reference TRBV5-1 and TRBJ1-1, is KAGVTQTPRYLIKTRGQQVTLSCSPISGHRSVSWYQQTPGQGLQFLFEYFSETQRNKGNFPGRFSGRQFSNSRSEMNVSTLELGDSALYLCASSGQGMNTEAFFGQGTRLTVV.

The rearrangement links TRBV10-3 to TRBJ1-1; D is undetermined. V was pared by 4 bases and J by 1 base, with 10 bases between. The CDR3 has 14 amino acids. Germline V lookup: CDR1 ENHRY, CDR2 SYGVKD. CDR3 sequence (DNA): TGTGCCATCAGTGTTATGTCGGGGAACACTGAAGCTTTCTTT. Translating it yields CAISVMSGNTEAFF.

V and J are TRBV27 and TRBJ1-1, with D possibly TRBD1 on 6 matching bases. CDR1 and CDR2 from the germline V gene are MNHEY and SMNVEV (reference sequence). The V end was cut by 3 bases, the J end by 4 bases, with 12 bases between. The CDR3 sequence is 14 residues long. CDR3 protein: CASSFVGGPTEAFF. CDR3 DNA: TGTGCCAGCAGTTTTGTCGGGGGGCCCACTGAAGCTTTCTTT.

This clone came up once. This chain connects TRBV9 to TRBJ2-7, with 10 positions matching TRBD1. This CDR3 spans 14 amino acids. CDR1 is SGDLS and CDR2 is YYNGEE in the germline V gene. The junction had 2 bases not matched to a gene; V was cut back by 0 bases and J by 5 bases. The CDR3 loop reads CASSVGDRGHEQYF. The CDR3 DNA sequence: TGTGCCAGCAGCGTAGGGGACAGGGGCCACGAGCAGTACTTC. Together with reference TRBV9 and TRBJ2-7, the CDR3 gives the full variable domain: DSGVTQTPKHLITATGQRVTLRCSPRSGDLSVYWYQQSLDQGLQFLIQYYNGEERAKGNILERFSAQQFPDLHSELNLSSLELGDSALYFCASSVGDRGHEQYFGPGTRLTVT.